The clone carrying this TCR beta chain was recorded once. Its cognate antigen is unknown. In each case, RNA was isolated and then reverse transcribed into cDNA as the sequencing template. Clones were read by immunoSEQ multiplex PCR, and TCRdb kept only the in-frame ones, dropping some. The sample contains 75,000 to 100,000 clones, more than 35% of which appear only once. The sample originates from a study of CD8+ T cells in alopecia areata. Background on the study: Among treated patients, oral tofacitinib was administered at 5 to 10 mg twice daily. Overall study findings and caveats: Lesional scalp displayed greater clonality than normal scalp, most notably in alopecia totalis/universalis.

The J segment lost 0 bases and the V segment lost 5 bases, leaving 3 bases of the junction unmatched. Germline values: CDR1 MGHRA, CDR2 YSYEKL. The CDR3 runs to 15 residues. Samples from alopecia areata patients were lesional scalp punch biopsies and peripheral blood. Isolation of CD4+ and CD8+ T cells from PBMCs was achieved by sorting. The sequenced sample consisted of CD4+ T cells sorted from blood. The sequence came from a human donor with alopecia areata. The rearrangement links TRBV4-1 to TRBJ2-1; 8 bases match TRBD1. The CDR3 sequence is CASSGTGSSYNEQFF. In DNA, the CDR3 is TGCGCCAGCAGCGGGACAGGTAGCTCCTACAATGAGCAGTTCTTC.